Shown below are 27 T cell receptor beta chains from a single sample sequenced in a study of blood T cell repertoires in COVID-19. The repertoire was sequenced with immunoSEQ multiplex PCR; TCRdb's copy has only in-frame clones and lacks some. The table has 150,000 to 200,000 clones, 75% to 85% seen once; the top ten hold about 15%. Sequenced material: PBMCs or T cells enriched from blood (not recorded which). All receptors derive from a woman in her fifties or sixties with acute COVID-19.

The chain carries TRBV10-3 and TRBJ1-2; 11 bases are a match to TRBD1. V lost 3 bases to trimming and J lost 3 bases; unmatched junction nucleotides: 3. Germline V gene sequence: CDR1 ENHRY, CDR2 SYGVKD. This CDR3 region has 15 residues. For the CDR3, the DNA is TGTGCCATCAGTGAACGGACAGGGGGCGACTATGGCTACACCTTC. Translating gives CAISERTGGDYGYTF.

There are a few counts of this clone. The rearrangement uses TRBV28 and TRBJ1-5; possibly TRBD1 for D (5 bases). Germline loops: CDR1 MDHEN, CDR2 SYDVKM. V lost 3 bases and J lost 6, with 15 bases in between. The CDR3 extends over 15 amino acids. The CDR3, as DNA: TGTGCCAGCAGTTTTTCCGGGGGAAGGGCTCAGCCCCAGCATTTT. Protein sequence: CASSFSGGRAQPQHF. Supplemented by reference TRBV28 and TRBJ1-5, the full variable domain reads DVKVTQSSRYLVKRTGEKVFLECVQDMDHENMFWYRQDPGLGLRLIYFSYDVKMKEKGDIPEGYSVSREKKERFSLILESASTNQTSMYLCASSFSGGRAQPQHFGDGTRLSIL.

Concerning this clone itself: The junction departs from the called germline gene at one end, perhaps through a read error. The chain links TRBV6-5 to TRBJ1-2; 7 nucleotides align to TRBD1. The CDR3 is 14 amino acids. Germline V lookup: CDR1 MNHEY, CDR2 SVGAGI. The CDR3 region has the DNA TGTGCCAGCAGCAACAAAAACATAGGGACAGTTTCCCTCTTC. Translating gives CASSNKNIGTVSLF.

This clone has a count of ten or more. CDR3 coding DNA: TGTGCCAGCAGTCAGGGGACTAGCGGGGGGGCCCATGAGCAGTTCTTC. It translates to CASSQGTSGGAHEQFF. This chain connects TRBV28 to TRBJ2-1; 16 positions agree with TRBD2. There are 16 residues in the CDR3. V gave up 5 bases and J gave up 8 bases; unmatched junction bases: 6. Germline lookup yields CDR1 MDHEN and CDR2 SYDVKM.

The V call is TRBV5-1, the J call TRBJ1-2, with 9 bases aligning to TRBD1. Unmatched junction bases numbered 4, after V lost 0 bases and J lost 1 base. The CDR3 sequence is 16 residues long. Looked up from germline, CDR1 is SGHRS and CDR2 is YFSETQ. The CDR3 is CASSLAGTGLNYGYTF. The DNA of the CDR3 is TGCGCCAGCAGCTTGGCGGGGACAGGGCTTAACTATGGCTACACCTTC.

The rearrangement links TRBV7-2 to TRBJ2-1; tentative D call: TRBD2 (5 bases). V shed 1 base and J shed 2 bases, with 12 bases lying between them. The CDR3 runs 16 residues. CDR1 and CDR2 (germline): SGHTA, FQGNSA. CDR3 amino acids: CASSLGVTGTYNEQFF. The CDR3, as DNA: TGTGCCAGCAGCTTAGGGGTGACGGGGACCTACAATGAGCAGTTCTTC.

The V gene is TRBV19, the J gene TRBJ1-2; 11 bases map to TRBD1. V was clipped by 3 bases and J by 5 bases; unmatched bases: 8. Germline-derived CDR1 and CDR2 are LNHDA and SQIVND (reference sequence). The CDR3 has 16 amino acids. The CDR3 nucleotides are TGTGCCAGTAGTATCGGATCGGACAGGGGGCTATATGGCTACACCTTC. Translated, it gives CASSIGSDRGLYGYTF.

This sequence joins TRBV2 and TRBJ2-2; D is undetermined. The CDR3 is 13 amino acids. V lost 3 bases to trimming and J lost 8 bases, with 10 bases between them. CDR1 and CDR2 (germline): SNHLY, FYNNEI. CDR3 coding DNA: TGTGCCAGCAGTGATCACCCGAGGGGGGAGCTGTTTTTT. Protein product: CASSDHPRGELFF.

CDR3 in amino acids: CASSFRSGTSGRWRDGTGELFF. CDR3 coding DNA: TGTGCCAGCAGCTTTCGAAGCGGGACTAGCGGGCGCTGGAGAGATGGGACCGGGGAGCTGTTTTTT. The chain uses TRBV12-1 and TRBJ2-2; the DNA was not used to check the table's D call, TRBD2. TRBV12-1 is tagged as a pseudogene. The CDR3 totals 22 residues.

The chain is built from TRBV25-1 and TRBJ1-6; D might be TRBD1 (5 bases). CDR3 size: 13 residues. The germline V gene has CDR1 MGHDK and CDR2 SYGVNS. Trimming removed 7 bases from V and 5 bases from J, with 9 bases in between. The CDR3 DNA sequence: TGTGCCAGCACGGTACAGGATAATTCACCCCTCCACTTT. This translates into CASTVQDNSPLHF.

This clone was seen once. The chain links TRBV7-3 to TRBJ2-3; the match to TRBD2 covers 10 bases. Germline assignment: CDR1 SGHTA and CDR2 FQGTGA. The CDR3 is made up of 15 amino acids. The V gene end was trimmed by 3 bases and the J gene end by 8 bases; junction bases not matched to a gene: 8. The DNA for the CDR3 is TGTGCCAGCAGCTTCAGCGGGGGGGTGTCGGGTACGCAGTATTTT. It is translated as CASSFSGGVSGTQYF.

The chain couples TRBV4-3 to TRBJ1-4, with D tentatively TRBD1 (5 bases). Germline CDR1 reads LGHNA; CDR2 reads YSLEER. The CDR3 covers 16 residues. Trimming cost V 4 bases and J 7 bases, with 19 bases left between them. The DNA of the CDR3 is TGCGCCAGCAGCCCCCGAGAAGGGGCCCGAGGTGAAAAACTGTTTTTT. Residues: CASSPREGARGEKLFF.

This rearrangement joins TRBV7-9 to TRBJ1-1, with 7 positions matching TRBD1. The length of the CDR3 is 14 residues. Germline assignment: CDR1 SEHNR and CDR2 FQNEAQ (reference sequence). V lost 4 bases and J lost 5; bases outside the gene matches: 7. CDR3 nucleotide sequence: TGTGCCAGCAGCTCAAACAGGGGATGGACTGAAGCTTTCTTT. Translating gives CASSSNRGWTEAFF.

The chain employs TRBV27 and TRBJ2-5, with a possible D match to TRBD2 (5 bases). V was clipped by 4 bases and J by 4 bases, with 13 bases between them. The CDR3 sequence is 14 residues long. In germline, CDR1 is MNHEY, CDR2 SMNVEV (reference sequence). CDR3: CASSSWTGLETQYF. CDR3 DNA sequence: TGTGCCAGCAGTTCCTGGACGGGATTAGAGACCCAGTACTTC.

In DNA, the CDR3 is TGTGCCAGCAGCGCGGGGGGGCCGGAGACCCAGTACTTC. Translated: CASSAGGPETQYF. The rearrangement uses TRBV28 and TRBJ2-5; 9 bases fit TRBD2. The germline V gene encodes CDR1 MDHEN and CDR2 SYDVKM. The ends lost 6 bases at V and 5 bases at J; junction bases unmatched: 4. The CDR3 has 13 residues.

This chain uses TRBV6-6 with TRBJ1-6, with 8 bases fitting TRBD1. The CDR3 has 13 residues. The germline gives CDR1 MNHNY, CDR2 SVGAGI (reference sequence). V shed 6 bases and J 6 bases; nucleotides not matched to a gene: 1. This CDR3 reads CASSGQGNSPLHF. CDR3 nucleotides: TGTGCCAGCAGCGGACAGGGTAATTCACCCCTCCACTTT.

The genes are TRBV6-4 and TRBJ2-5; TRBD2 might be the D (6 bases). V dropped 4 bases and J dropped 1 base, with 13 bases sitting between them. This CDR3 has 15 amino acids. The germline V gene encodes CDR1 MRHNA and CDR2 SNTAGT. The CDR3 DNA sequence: TGTGCCAGCAGTGCTAATAGCGGATTCCAAGAGACCCAGTACTTC. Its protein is CASSANSGFQETQYF.

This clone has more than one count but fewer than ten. The CDR3 region is CASSQSGQGASNYGYTF. The CDR3 region has the DNA TGTGCCAGCAGCCAATCGGGGCAGGGGGCTTCTAACTATGGCTACACCTTC. The rearrangement uses TRBV16 and TRBJ1-2, with 8 bases matching TRBD1. V gave up 0 bases and J gave up 0 bases; unmatched junction bases: 6. Per germline, CDR1 KGHSY and CDR2 FQNENV. The CDR3 runs 17 residues.

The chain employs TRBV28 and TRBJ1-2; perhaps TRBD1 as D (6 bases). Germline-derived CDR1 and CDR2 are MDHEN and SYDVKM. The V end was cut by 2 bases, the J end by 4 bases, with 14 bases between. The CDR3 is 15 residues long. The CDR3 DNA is TGTGCCAGCAGTTTAAGCGGGGGGCGAATCTATGGCTACACCTTC. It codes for CASSLSGGRIYGYTF.

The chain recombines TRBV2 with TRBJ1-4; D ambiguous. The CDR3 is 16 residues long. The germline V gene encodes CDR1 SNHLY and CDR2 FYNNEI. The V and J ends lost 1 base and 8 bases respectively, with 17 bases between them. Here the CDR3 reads CASSEGLGPGKEKLFF. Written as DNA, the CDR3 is TGTGCCAGCAGTGAAGGGTTGGGTCCGGGGAAAGAAAAACTGTTTTTT.

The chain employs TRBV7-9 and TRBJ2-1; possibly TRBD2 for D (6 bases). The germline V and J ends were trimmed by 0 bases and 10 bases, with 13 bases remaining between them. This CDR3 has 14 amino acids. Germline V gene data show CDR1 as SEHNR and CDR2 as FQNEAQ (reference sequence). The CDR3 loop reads CASSLATRGDEQFF. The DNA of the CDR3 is TGTGCCAGCAGCTTAGCGACGCGGGGAGACGAGCAGTTCTTC.

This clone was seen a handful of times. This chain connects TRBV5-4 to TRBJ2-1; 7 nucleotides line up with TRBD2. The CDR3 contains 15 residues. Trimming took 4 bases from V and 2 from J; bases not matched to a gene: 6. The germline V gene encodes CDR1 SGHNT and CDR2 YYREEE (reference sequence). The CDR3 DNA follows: TGTGCCAGCAGCCCTAGCGGTCCAACCTACAATGAGCAGTTCTTC. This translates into CASSPSGPTYNEQFF.

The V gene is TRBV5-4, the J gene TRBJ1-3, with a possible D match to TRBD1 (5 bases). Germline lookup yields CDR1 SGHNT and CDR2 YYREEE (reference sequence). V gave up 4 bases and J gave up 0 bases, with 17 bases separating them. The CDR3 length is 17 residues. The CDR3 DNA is TGTGCCAGCAGCCCCGATCTAAGGGGCGGCTCTGGAAACACCATATATTTT. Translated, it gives CASSPDLRGGSGNTIYF.

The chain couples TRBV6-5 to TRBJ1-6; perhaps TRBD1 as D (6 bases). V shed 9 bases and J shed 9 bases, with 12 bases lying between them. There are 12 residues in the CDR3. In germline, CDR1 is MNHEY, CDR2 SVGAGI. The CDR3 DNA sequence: TGTGCCAGTTCTTCACAGGGTTCACCCCTCCACTTT. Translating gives CASSSQGSPLHF.

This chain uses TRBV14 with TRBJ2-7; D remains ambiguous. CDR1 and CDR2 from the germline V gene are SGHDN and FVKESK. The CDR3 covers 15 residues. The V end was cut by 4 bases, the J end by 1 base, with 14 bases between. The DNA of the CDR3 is TGTGCCAGCAGCCGTCGGAAACTATCGTCCTACGAGCAGTACGTC. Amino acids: CASSRRKLSSYEQYV.

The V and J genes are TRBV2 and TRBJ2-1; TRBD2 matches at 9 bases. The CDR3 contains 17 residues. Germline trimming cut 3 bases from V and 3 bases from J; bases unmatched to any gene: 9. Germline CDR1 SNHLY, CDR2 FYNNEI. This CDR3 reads CASSEVSTSGHYNEQFF. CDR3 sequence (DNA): TGTGCCAGCAGTGAGGTTTCGACTAGCGGCCACTACAATGAGCAGTTCTTC.

The CDR3 DNA reads TGCGCCAGCAGCCCTGAGGGAACAGGGCTATTGAACACTGAAGCTTTCTTT. Encoded protein: CASSPEGTGLLNTEAFF. The V call is TRBV4-3, the J call TRBJ1-1, with a possible D match to TRBD1 (6 bases). This CDR3 region has 17 residues. Germline V gives CDR1 LGHNA, CDR2 YSLEER. Trimming removed 4 bases at V and 0 bases at J, with 18 bases between.